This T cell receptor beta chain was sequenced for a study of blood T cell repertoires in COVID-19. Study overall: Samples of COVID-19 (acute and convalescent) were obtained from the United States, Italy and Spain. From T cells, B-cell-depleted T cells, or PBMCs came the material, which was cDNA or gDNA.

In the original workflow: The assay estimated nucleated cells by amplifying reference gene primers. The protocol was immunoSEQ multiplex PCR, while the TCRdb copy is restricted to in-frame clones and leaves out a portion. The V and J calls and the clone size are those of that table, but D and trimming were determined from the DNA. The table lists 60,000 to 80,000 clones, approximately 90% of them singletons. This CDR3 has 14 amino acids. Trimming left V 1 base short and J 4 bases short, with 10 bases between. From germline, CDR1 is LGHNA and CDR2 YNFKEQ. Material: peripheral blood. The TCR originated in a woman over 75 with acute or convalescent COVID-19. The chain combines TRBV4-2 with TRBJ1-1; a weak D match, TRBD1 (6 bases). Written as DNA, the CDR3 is TGTGCCAGCAGCCAAGCGGGGGGGCGCACTGAAGCTTTCTTT. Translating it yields CASSQAGGRTEAFF.